This is a list of T cell receptor beta chains from one sample in a study of regulatory T cells in long-lasting Graves disease. TCRdb reanalysed the multiplex PCR reads using MiXCR and keeps one entry per CDR3 protein. Of under 300,000 distinct CDR3 sequences in the sample, around 20% were seen once. The sequencing used peripheral blood mononuclear cells (PBMCs), collected at new diagnosis, from a patient treated with antithyroid drugs. These receptor sequences come from a female donor with Graves disease. Each CDR3 is given with its conserved first and last residue. A D gene is named only where the DNA matches it firmly. Not every row has a clone size; where given, it reads once, few, many or a size class.

>15|TRBJ2-5|many|TRBD1|TRBV11-3
TGTGCCAGCAGCTCCGGACAGGGGGATCGAGAGACCCAGTACTTC
CASSSGQGDRETQYF
>14|TRBJ1-1|NA|NA|TRBV6-5
TGTGCCAGCAGTTACTACGTGGGGAACACTGAAGCTTTCTTT
CASSYYVGNTEAFF
>14|TRBJ1-1|many|NA|TRBV11-1
TGTGCCAGCAGCTTAGGGGCAGGATCGACTGAAGCTTTCTTT
CASSLGAGSTEAFF
>16|TRBJ2-7|many|TRBD2|TRBV6-1
TGTGCCAGCAGTGATGGGGGGGGAGACCGCTTTTACGAGCAGTACTTC
CASSDGGGDRFYEQYF
>11|TRBJ1-2|many|NA|TRBV7-9
TGTGCCAGCAGTTCATTTCGTGGCTACACCTTC
CASSSFRGYTF
>16|TRBJ2-3|many|NA|TRBV20-1
TGCAGTGCCCAAACCATCCGGGAGTGGCACACAGATACGCAGTATTTT
CSAQTIREWHTDTQYF
>15|TRBJ2-5|many|TRBD2|TRBV9
TGTGCCAGCAGCGCTAGCGGGAGGATTCAAGAGACCCAGTACTTC
CASSASGRIQETQYF
>11|TRBJ2-1|many|NA|TRBV2
TGTGCCAGCCAGGGAGTGGTTGAGCAGTTCTTC
CASQGVVEQFF
>13|TRBJ1-4|many|NA|TRBV3-1
TGTGCCAGCAGACCCCCCGCTTCTAAAGGACTGTTTTTT
CASRPPASKGLFF
>15|TRBJ2-2|many|NA|TRBV14
TGTGCCAGCAGCCAAGGGGCGGAAAACACCGGGGAGCTGTTTTTT
CASSQGAENTGELFF
>18|TRBJ2-5|many|TRBD2|TRBV12-5
TGTGCTAGTGGTTTGACGACGCCGGGACTAGCGTTCCAAGAGACCCAGTACTTC
CASGLTTPGLAFQETQYF
>13|TRBJ1-1|NA|NA|TRBV6-1
TGTGCCAGCAGAGACAACCTGAACACTGAAGCTTTCTTT
CASRDNLNTEAFF
>15|TRBJ1-5|many|TRBD1|TRBV20-1
TGCAGCGCGATTACAGGGGGTATAGGCAATCAGCCCCAGCATTTT
CSAITGGIGNQPQHF
>15|TRBJ2-1|many|NA|TRBV11-2
TGTGCCAGCAGCCAGGGACGGCCTGCCTACAATGAGCAGTTCTTC
CASSQGRPAYNEQFF
>15|TRBJ2-1|many|NA|TRBV12-3/TRBV12-4
TGTGCCAGCAGTTTAGTGGCTAGCAGCTACAATGAGCAGTTCTTC
CASSLVASSYNEQFF
>13|TRBJ1-2|many|TRBD1|TRBV28
TGTGCCAGCAGTTTTGGGCAGGGGGTTGGCTACACCTTC
CASSFGQGVGYTF